Following are 27 T cell receptor beta chains from one sample sequenced in a study of monozygotic twins with inflammatory bowel disease. TCRdb reanalyzed the 5' RACE reads, giving one entry per CDR3 protein sequence and no DNA. The sample table sets out about 210,000 distinct CDR3 sequences. What was sequenced was blood. These TCRs come from a human donor with ulcerative colitis or Crohn's disease, or a healthy co-twin of an affected twin (not recorded which).

This chain uses TRBV5-6 with TRBJ2-7; the D call of TRBD1 rests on TCRdb alone, since no DNA is present to check it. The CDR3 loop spans 16 amino acids. The germline gives CDR1 SGHDT, CDR2 YYEEEE. CDR3 protein: CASSVSGGQGFNEQYF.

J is TRBJ2-1 and V is TRBV20-1; without DNA, the TCRdb call of TRBD2 cannot be checked. This CDR3 has 17 amino acids. Germline V gene sequence: CDR1 DFQATT, CDR2 SNEGSKA (reference sequence). This CDR3 is CSATTSGGYSSYNEQFF.

This sequence joins TRBV5-1 and TRBJ2-1; the TRBD1 assignment by TCRdb is unverifiable without DNA. This CDR3 comprises 15 residues. Per the germline V gene, CDR1 is SGHRS and CDR2 is YFSETQ. CDR3 amino acids: CASSLEGWEDNEQFF.

This chain connects TRBV7-6 to TRBJ1-5; TCRdb indicates TRBD1, and absent DNA this call remains unverified. Germline V gene data show CDR1 as SGHVS and CDR2 as FNYEAQ. The CDR3 consists of 15 residues. The CDR3 region is CASSLWGDSNQPQHF.

The chain employs TRBV11-2 and TRBJ2-3. CDR1 is SGHAT, CDR2 FQNNGV, per germline. The CDR3 runs 13 residues. CDR3 sequence: CASSFTGTDTQYF.

The chain recombines TRBV20-1 with TRBJ2-5. The CDR3 is 13 residues long. Germline-derived CDR1 and CDR2 are DFQATT and SNEGSKA (reference sequence). The CDR3 loop is CSARDRTQETQYF.

The chain has TRBV15 and TRBJ2-3. Germline values: CDR1 LNHNV, CDR2 YYDKDF (reference sequence). The length of the CDR3 is 16 residues. CDR3 in amino acids: CATSRSMRRSTDTQYF.

The chain is built from TRBV5-6 and TRBJ1-2; without DNA, the TCRdb call of TRBD1 cannot be checked. The CDR3 totals 13 residues. Germline V gene data show CDR1 as SGHDT and CDR2 as YYEEEE. CDR3 residues: CASSLDPGYGYTF.

V and J are TRBV20-1 and TRBJ2-3; the TCRdb D gene call, TRBD1, has no DNA to confirm it. The CDR3 extends over 14 amino acids. Germline CDR1 is DFQATT and CDR2 is SNEGSKA (reference sequence). CDR3: CSAAPGGFTDTQYF.

The chain employs TRBV5-8 and TRBJ1-5; TCRdb names TRBD1, which stays unverified in the absence of DNA. This CDR3 region has 12 residues. The germline V gene encodes CDR1 SGHTS and CDR2 YDEGEE. The CDR3 loop is CASRWGDQPQHF.

J is TRBJ2-7 and V is TRBV5-1; TCRdb returns TRBD1, unconfirmable since there is no DNA. The CDR3 spans 16 residues. Germline CDR1 SGHRS, CDR2 YFSETQ. The CDR3: CASSPTSLGQAYEQYF.

The gene calls are TRBV7-2 and TRBJ1-1; TCRdb names TRBD1, which stays unverified in the absence of DNA. This CDR3 comprises 15 residues. Germline values: CDR1 SGHTA, CDR2 FQGNSA. CDR3 in amino acids: CASSLEGWQGSRAFF.

This chain links TRBV5-1 with TRBJ2-3; TCRdb designates TRBD2, a call that cannot be tested without DNA. The germline V gene has CDR1 SGHRS and CDR2 YFSETQ. The CDR3 spans 16 residues. The CDR3 sequence is CASSYGTSGVTDTQYF. The variable domain in full, with the rest retrieved from reference TRBV5-1 and TRBJ2-3, is KAGVTQTPRYLIKTRGQQVTLSCSPISGHRSVSWYQQTPGQGLQFLFEYFSETQRNKGNFPGRFSGRQFSNSRSEMNVSTLELGDSALYLCASSYGTSGVTDTQYFGPGTRLTVL.

V is TRBV5-6 and J is TRBJ2-7; TCRdb picks TRBD1, but there is no DNA to check that call. The germline gives CDR1 SGHDT, CDR2 YYEEEE. The CDR3 extends over 15 amino acids. CDR3: CASRARTGGPDEQYF.

V gene TRBV7-8 combines with J gene TRBJ2-5; the D call from TCRdb, TRBD2, cannot be confirmed without DNA. The CDR3 is 16 amino acids. The germline V gene encodes CDR1 SGHVS and CDR2 FQNEAQ. This chain's CDR3 is CASSLGLAGGWQTQYF.

J is TRBJ1-1 and V is TRBV20-1. The CDR3 loop spans 12 amino acids. Germline V CDR1 and CDR2: DFQATT, SNEGSKA (reference sequence). This chain's CDR3 is CSAREPATEAFF.

V and J are TRBV12-3 or TRBV12-4 and TRBJ2-2; TCRdb selects TRBD2, and the lack of DNA leaves this call unchecked. The CDR3 covers 15 residues. CDR3 region: CASRRTRGNTGELFF.

This chain links TRBV3-1 with TRBJ2-3; TCRdb selects TRBD2, and the lack of DNA leaves this call unchecked. Germline-derived CDR1 and CDR2 are LGHDT and YNNKEL (reference sequence). The CDR3 has 14 amino acids. CDR3 region: CASSRGLSTDTQYF.

This rearrangement joins TRBV20-1 to TRBJ2-2; without DNA, the TCRdb call of TRBD2 cannot be checked. This CDR3 region has 15 residues. CDR1 is DFQATT and CDR2 is SNEGSKA in the germline V gene (reference sequence). CDR3 sequence reads: CSARRHPLDTGELFF.

The genes are TRBV4-2 and TRBJ1-1; as DNA is missing, the TRBD1 call by TCRdb cannot be tested. The CDR3 is 14 amino acids. Per the germline V gene, CDR1 is LGHNA and CDR2 is YNFKEQ. This CDR3 is CASSDQGENTEAFF.

The chain links TRBV7-2 to TRBJ1-2; as DNA is missing, the TRBD1 call by TCRdb cannot be tested. The germline CDR1 and CDR2 sequences are SGHTA and FQGNSA. The length of the CDR3 is 16 residues. The CDR3 loop is CASSGRGGITSYGYTF.

This sequence joins TRBV5-4 and TRBJ1-4; TCRdb returns TRBD1, unconfirmable since there is no DNA. CDR1 is SGHNT and CDR2 is YYREEE in the germline V gene (reference sequence). CDR3 length: 19 residues. The chain's CDR3 is CASSSLDRGRGTTNEKLFF.

The genes are TRBV20-1 and TRBJ2-3; TCRdb gives TRBD2 as the D gene, but with no DNA this cannot be confirmed. Germline values: CDR1 DFQATT, CDR2 SNEGSKA (reference sequence). This CDR3 comprises 15 residues. The CDR3 spells CSAAERGGRSDTQYF.

The J gene is TRBJ2-3, the V gene TRBV3-1; the TCRdb D gene call, TRBD1, has no DNA to confirm it. This CDR3 is 17 amino acids long. CDR1 and CDR2 (germline): LGHDT, YNNKEL (reference sequence). CDR3 region: CASSHGAEGARTDTQYF.

The gene calls are TRBV10-2 and TRBJ1-5. The CDR3 length is 14 residues. Germline V gene sequence: CDR1 WSHSY, CDR2 SAAADI. This CDR3 is CASSERSPNQPQHF.

The chain is built from TRBV10-3 and TRBJ2-3; TCRdb designates TRBD1, a call that cannot be tested without DNA. Germline CDR1 and CDR2: ENHRY and SYGVKD. CDR3 size: 18 residues. CDR3 in amino acids: CAISDLVITGLGTDTQYF.

The chain recombines TRBV4-2 with TRBJ1-3. Germline CDR1 reads LGHNA; CDR2 reads YNFKEQ. The CDR3 length is 15 residues. The CDR3 here is CASSQQQRSGNTIYF.